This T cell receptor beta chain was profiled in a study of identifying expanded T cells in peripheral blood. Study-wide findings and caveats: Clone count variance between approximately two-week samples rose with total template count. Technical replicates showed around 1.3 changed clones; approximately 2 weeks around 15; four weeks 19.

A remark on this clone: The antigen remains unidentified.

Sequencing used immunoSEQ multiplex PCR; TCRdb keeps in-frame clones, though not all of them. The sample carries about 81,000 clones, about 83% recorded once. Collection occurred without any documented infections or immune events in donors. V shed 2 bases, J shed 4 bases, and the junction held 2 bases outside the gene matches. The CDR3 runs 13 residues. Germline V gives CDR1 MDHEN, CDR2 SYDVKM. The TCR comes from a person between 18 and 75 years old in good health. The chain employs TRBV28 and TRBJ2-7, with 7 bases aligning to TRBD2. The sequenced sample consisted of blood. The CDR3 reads CASSLLGRYEQYF. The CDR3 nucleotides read TGTGCCAGCAGTTTACTCGGGAGGTACGAGCAGTACTTC.